The TCR beta chain described here comes from a study of cytomegalovirus exposure and HLA in healthy donors. Overall study: Among the 350 to 400 donors who were genotyped, roughly 85% fell in the genetic ancestry cluster that is associated with self-reported Caucasian donors.

V shed 4 bases and J 1 base; nucleotides not matched to a gene: 6. CDR3 length: 16 residues. Germline CDR1 is SGHDT and CDR2 is YYEEEE. The PCR ran on 60 Vbeta and 13 Jbeta primers. Generated by immunoSEQ multiplex PCR, the TCRdb table keeps only in-frame clones and is missing some. The table records over 85,000 clones, under 80% of them present only once. The sample consisted of PBMCs. The sequence was collected from a man in his forties or fifties in good health and CMV-seronegative. The chain employs TRBV5-6 and TRBJ2-2; TRBD1 matches 8 bases. CDR3: CASSPVGQGNTGELFF. CDR3 DNA sequence: TGTGCCAGCAGCCCCGTAGGACAGGGGAACACCGGGGAGCTGTTTTTT.